One sample yielded the 28 T cell receptor beta chains listed below, sequenced in a study of molecular identifiers for immune sequencing clone quantification. TCRdb itself ran the PCR reads through MiXCR, one entry per CDR3 protein. This sample has about 320,000 distinct CDR3 sequences; about a fifth occur once, and the top ten carry approximately 0.85%. The material sequenced was naive CD8+ T cells from blood, with Jurkat cell RNA spiked in. Subset: FACS-sorted CD8+CD4-CCR7+CD45RA+ naive T cells. These TCRs come from a human donor in good health. Some libraries in this study had Jurkat cell RNA spiked in.

A few counts support this clonotype. The rearrangement links TRBV12-3 or TRBV12-4 to TRBJ2-1; D gene ambiguous. CDR3 length equals 14 residues. Trimming removed 6 bases from V and 1 base from J, with 10 bases in between. This CDR3 is CASRNSISYNEQFF. The CDR3 DNA is TGTGCCAGCAGAAACAGTATATCCTACAATGAGCAGTTCTTC.

In regard to this clonotype: This could be a read error, since a much larger clone is one nucleotide away. This chain joins TRBV20-1 and TRBJ2-7, with 10 bases that match TRBD2. The CDR3 has 13 residues. Germline V gene sequence: CDR1 DFQATT, CDR2 SNEGSKA (reference sequence). This CDR3 is CGARASGSHEQYF. Written as DNA, the CDR3 is TGCGGTGCTAGAGCTAGCGGGAGTCACGAGCAGTACTTC.

Of note for this clonotype: One base away lies a much larger clone, so this may be a sequencing read error. No conserved phenylalanine or tryptophan ends this CDR3, so it is likely a read error. V and J are TRBV4-1 and TRBJ1-1; D is undetermined. Germline V gives CDR1 MGHRA, CDR2 YSYEKL. The CDR3 totals 13 residues. Trimming took 0 bases from V and 4 from J, leaving 6 bases between them. This CDR3 reads CASSQDLPTEAFL. CDR3 nucleotide sequence: TGCGCCAGCAGCCAAGATCTTCCCACTGAAGCTTTCCTT.

This clonotype was detected ten times or more. The chain joins TRBV7-2 to TRBJ2-7; D remains ambiguous. The CDR3 spans 13 residues. Germline CDR1 SGHTA, CDR2 FQGNSA. V dropped 4 bases and J dropped 5 bases, with 12 bases sitting between them. CDR3 region: CASSYPPEDEQYF. In DNA form, the CDR3 reads TGTGCCAGCAGCTACCCCCCTGAGGACGAGCAGTACTTC.

This clonotype was counted ten times or more. This chain joins TRBV28 and TRBJ1-2; D is unclear. The CDR3 totals 14 residues. Trimming took 2 bases from V and 4 from J, leaving 11 bases between them. Germline CDR1 and CDR2: MDHEN and SYDVKM. The DNA for the CDR3 is TGTGCCAGCAGTTTAGAAGTAGGGAGCTATGGCTACACCTTC. Its protein product is CASSLEVGSYGYTF.

On this clonotype itself: Being one base from a much bigger clone, this may be a read error. The chain is built from TRBV25-1 and TRBJ2-6; tentative D call: TRBD2 (6 bases). V was clipped by 3 bases and J by 2 bases, with 14 bases between them. This CDR3 is 17 amino acids long. Germline values: CDR1 MGHDK, CDR2 SYGVNS. CDR3 in DNA: TGTGCCAGCAGTGACGGGGACGGGGGTCCTGGGGCCAACGTCCTGACTTTC. Protein: CASSDGDGGPGANVLTF.

About this clonotype: A clone one base away is much larger, so this may be a read error. The chain recombines TRBV14 with TRBJ2-1; D perhaps matches TRBD1 (6 bases). This CDR3 contains 14 residues. Per the germline V gene, CDR1 is SGHDN and CDR2 is FVKESK. Trimming pared 4 bases from V and 12 bases from J, leaving 19 bases between. The CDR3 DNA reads TGTGCCAGCAGCCTTGGGGACACGGCTGGTGGGCAGTTCTTC. Protein sequence: CASSLGDTAGGQFF.

Details on this clonotype: A much more abundant neighbour one base away suggests this may be a read error. The J gene is TRBJ1-4, the V gene TRBV6-5; D remains unclear. CDR3 length equals 11 residues. The germline V gene has CDR1 MNHEY and CDR2 SVGAGI. Trimming cost V 5 bases and J 8 bases, with 6 bases left between them. In nucleotides, the CDR3 is TGTGCCAGCAGTAAAAGGGAAAAACTGTTTTTT. This encodes CASSKREKLFF.

There are many counts of this clonotype. This chain uses TRBV4-3 with TRBJ2-3; D not resolved. This CDR3 contains 17 residues. Germline-derived CDR1 and CDR2 are LGHNA and YSLEER. The V and J ends lost 3 bases and 7 bases respectively, with 23 bases between them. The CDR3 here is CASSQSLRAAIGHTQYF. The CDR3 DNA reads TGCGCCAGCAGCCAGTCCCTCCGGGCGGCCATCGGCCATACGCAGTATTTT.

This clonotype appeared a single time. Since a much larger clone is just one base distant, this may be a read error. The genes are TRBV6-5 and TRBJ1-4; D call uncertain. The V gene's germline CDR1 is MNHEY and CDR2 SVGAGI. The CDR3 length is 14 residues. V was pared by 5 bases and J by 7 bases, with 14 bases between. The CDR3 DNA follows: TGTGCCAGCAGTATGAACCCGGGGAGTGAAAAACTGTTTTTT. The encoded protein is CASSMNPGSEKLFF.

This clonotype was counted only a few times. The chain combines TRBV2 with TRBJ2-6, with 7 bases lining up with TRBD2. Germline CDR1 reads SNHLY; CDR2 reads FYNNEI. The J segment lost 0 bases and the V segment lost 6 bases, leaving 8 bases of the junction unmatched. CDR3 length: 17 amino acids. This CDR3 is CASRGTTRLSGANVLTF. In nucleotides, the CDR3 is TGTGCCAGCAGGGGGACTACACGCCTCTCTGGGGCCAACGTCCTGACTTTC.

This clonotype has a count of ten or more. V is TRBV7-8 and J is TRBJ2-3; D may match TRBD1 or TRBD2 (5 bases each). This CDR3 has 12 amino acids. Trimming stripped 7 bases from V and 1 base from J, with 6 bases between. Germline V gene data show CDR1 as SGHVS and CDR2 as FQNEAQ. The CDR3 DNA reads TGTGCCAGCATGGGGGGCACAGATACGCAGTATTTT. Protein: CASMGGTDTQYF.

This clonotype was detected many times. The chain has TRBV2 and TRBJ2-5; 7 nucleotides match TRBD1. This CDR3 is built from 15 residues. CDR1 and CDR2 (germline): SNHLY, FYNNEI. V was clipped by 3 bases and J by 1 base; unmatched bases: 5. Here the CDR3 DNA reads TGTGCCAGCAGTGACCAGGACAGGTTCCAAGAGACCCAGTACTTC. It is translated as CASSDQDRFQETQYF.

This clonotype appeared many times. The chain combines TRBV5-5 with TRBJ2-2; TRBD2 matches 14 bases. The V gene end was trimmed by 4 bases and the J gene end by 5 bases; junction bases not matched to a gene: 4. The CDR3 sequence is 16 residues long. Germline CDR1 and CDR2: SGHKS and YYEKEE (reference sequence). CDR3 sequence: CASSVRLAGGTGELFF. The CDR3, as DNA: TGTGCCAGCAGCGTGAGACTAGCGGGAGGGACCGGGGAGCTGTTTTTT.

J is TRBJ2-2 and V is TRBV3-2; no check of the table's D call, TRBD1, against the DNA was made. TRBV3-2 corresponds to a pseudogene. The CDR3 is made up of 15 amino acids. The CDR3 sequence: CASSLRGGATGELFF. In nucleotides, the CDR3 is TGTGCCAGCAGCCTACGTGGGGGGGCTACCGGGGAGCTGTTTTTT.

This clonotype was picked up many times. The CDR3 region is CASSDRTASEQYF. The CDR3 DNA sequence: TGCGCCAGCAGCGACAGGACGGCTAGCGAGCAGTACTTC. This chain connects TRBV5-1 to TRBJ2-7; D is possibly TRBD1 (6 bases). Trimming pared 4 bases from V and 6 bases from J, leaving 14 bases between. Germline V gene lookup returns CDR1 SGHRS and CDR2 YFSETQ. The CDR3 loop spans 13 amino acids.

V gene TRBV28 combines with J gene TRBJ2-3; D remains ambiguous. From germline, CDR1 is MDHEN and CDR2 SYDVKM. This CDR3 contains 16 residues. The V end lost 3 bases, the J end lost 2 bases, and 15 bases lay between the germline ends. The CDR3 loop is CASSFPAGEATDTQYF. The CDR3 bases are TGTGCCAGCAGTTTCCCAGCCGGTGAGGCCACAGATACGCAGTATTTT. Full variable domain (rest looked up from reference TRBV28 and TRBJ2-3): DVKVTQSSRYLVKRTGEKVFLECVQDMDHENMFWYRQDPGLGLRLIYFSYDVKMKEKGDIPEGYSVSREKKERFSLILESASTNQTSMYLCASSFPAGEATDTQYFGPGTRLTVL.

This clonotype was seen repeatedly, ten times or more. The gene calls are TRBV12-3 or TRBV12-4 and TRBJ2-3, with 11 positions matching TRBD2. The CDR3 spans 21 residues. V was clipped by 6 bases and J by 3 bases; unmatched bases: 23. CDR3 in DNA: TGTGCCAGCAGCCTGACCCGGGGTAGCGGGGGGGCGGTGTCGGTTACAGATACGCAGTATTTT. Translation gives CASSLTRGSGGAVSVTDTQYF.

This clonotype was observed many times. V and J are TRBV25-1 and TRBJ2-3; 8 bases line up with TRBD2. There are 15 residues in the CDR3. The germline V gene encodes CDR1 MGHDK and CDR2 SYGVNS. V was pared by 4 bases and J by 2 bases, with 5 bases of the junction left unmatched. The CDR3 nucleotides are TGTGCCAGCAGTGCTCTAGCGGGTTCCACAGATACGCAGTATTTT. It is translated as CASSALAGSTDTQYF.

This clonotype was seen many times. The chain employs TRBV30 and TRBJ1-1; 10 bases agree with TRBD1. The germline V gene has CDR1 GTSNPN and CDR2 SVGIG (reference sequence). CDR3 length: 12 amino acids. CDR3 in DNA: TGTGTGGGGGGACAGGGGATGACTGAAGCTTTCTTT. Translating it yields CVGGQGMTEAFF.

This clonotype was found many times. V is TRBV29-1 and J is TRBJ2-3; 8 bases are shared with TRBD1. Germline CDR1 is SQVTM and CDR2 is ANQGSEA. V dropped 0 bases and J dropped 6; count of bases not matched to a gene: 11. The length of the CDR3 is 16 residues. The CDR3, as DNA: TGCAGCGTTGAAGATCTTGGGGGGACAGGTGTTGATACGCAGTATTTT. Translated: CSVEDLGGTGVDTQYF.

There are many counts of this clonotype. V is TRBV11-2 and J is TRBJ2-1; 14 bases fit TRBD2. V was clipped by 1 base and J by 9 bases; unmatched bases: 2. CDR3 size: 15 residues. Per the germline V gene, CDR1 is SGHAT and CDR2 is FQNNGV. CDR3 protein: CASSLGTSGRTEQFF. Here the CDR3 DNA reads TGTGCCAGCAGCTTAGGGACTAGCGGGAGGACTGAGCAGTTCTTC.

This clonotype was observed many times. This rearrangement joins TRBV28 to TRBJ1-5; D might be TRBD1 (5 bases). The V and J ends lost 2 bases and 0 bases respectively, with 11 bases between them. This CDR3 has 16 residues. CDR1 is MDHEN, CDR2 SYDVKM, per germline. Written as DNA, the CDR3 is TGTGCCAGCAGTTTAAGACAGTATTATAGCAATCAGCCCCAGCATTTT. Translating it yields CASSLRQYYSNQPQHF.

This clonotype was picked up a small number of times. The chain joins TRBV29-1 to TRBJ1-4; D is perhaps TRBD1 (5 bases). V lost 2 bases, J lost 13 bases, and 14 bases lay in between. This CDR3 is built from 12 residues. Germline-derived CDR1 and CDR2 are SQVTM and ANQGSEA. This CDR3 reads CSVEFMGEGLFF. DNA for the CDR3: TGCAGCGTTGAATTTATGGGGGAGGGACTGTTTTTT.

This clonotype appeared many times. The chain carries TRBV18 and TRBJ2-4; D may be TRBD1 (6 bases). Germline V gives CDR1 KGHSH, CDR2 LQKENI. This CDR3 comprises 16 residues. V lost 0 bases to trimming and J lost 5 bases, with 14 bases between them. In nucleotides, the CDR3 is TGTGCCAGCTCACCACCTGGGAACAGGGTACAAAACATTCAGTACTTC. Translating gives CASSPPGNRVQNIQYF.

The rearrangement uses TRBV27 and TRBJ2-7; D call uncertain. The CDR3 runs 14 residues. V shed 5 bases and J shed 2 bases, with 13 bases lying between them. Germline V gene data show CDR1 as MNHEY and CDR2 as SMNVEV (reference sequence). CDR3 sequence reads: CASSRGLNPYEQYF. In nucleotides, the CDR3 is TGTGCCAGCAGTCGTGGGTTAAACCCCTACGAGCAGTACTTC.

This clonotype has a count of ten or more. V and J are TRBV6-5 and TRBJ1-5; the match to TRBD1 covers 9 bases. The CDR3 is 13 residues long. The trim removed 6 bases at V and 6 bases at J, leaving 3 bases unmatched. Germline V gene lookup returns CDR1 MNHEY and CDR2 SVGAGI. CDR3 sequence reads: CASRQGAGQPQHF. CDR3 in DNA: TGTGCCAGCAGACAGGGGGCTGGTCAGCCCCAGCATTTT.

This clonotype was counted only a few times. The chain employs TRBV7-9 and TRBJ2-3; D possibly corresponds to TRBD2 (6 bases). V lost 2 bases and J 2 bases, leaving 11 bases between the germline ends. CDR1 is SEHNR, CDR2 FQNEAQ, per germline (reference sequence). The CDR3 spans 15 residues. CDR3 amino acids: CASSLRGGATDTQYF. In DNA form, the CDR3 reads TGTGCCAGCAGCTTACGAGGCGGGGCCACAGATACGCAGTATTTT.